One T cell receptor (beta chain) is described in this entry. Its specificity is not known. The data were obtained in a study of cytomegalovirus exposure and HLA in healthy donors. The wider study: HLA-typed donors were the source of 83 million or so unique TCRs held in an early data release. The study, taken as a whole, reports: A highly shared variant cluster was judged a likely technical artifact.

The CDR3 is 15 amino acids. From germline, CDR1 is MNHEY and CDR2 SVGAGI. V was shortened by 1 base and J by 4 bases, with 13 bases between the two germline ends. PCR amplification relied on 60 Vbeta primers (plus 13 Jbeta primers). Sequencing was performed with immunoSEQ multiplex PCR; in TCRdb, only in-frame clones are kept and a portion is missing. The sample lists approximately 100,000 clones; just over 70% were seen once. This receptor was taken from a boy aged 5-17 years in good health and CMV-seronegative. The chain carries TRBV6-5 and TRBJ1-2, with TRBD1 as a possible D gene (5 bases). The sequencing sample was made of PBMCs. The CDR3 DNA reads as TGTGCCAGCAGTTACTATAGGGGTGGTAGCTATGGCTACACCTTC. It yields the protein CASSYYRGGSYGYTF.